This T cell receptor (beta chain) was identified during a study of shared clonotypes between healthy human individuals. Study-wide context: The cohort had a couple of women and a few men, ages 18 to 49.

About this clone: What it binds is unknown.

The study's findings and limits: Shared across several donors were 5% to 6% of the naive CD4 clonotypes.

The genomic DNA of each subset was split evenly across several immunoSEQ plates. This table comes from immunoSEQ multiplex PCR, and its TCRdb copy is limited to in-frame clones, with some not included. Here the sample spans approximately 2.5 million clones, approximately 94% being singletons. The sequencing sample was made of naive CD4+ T cells sorted from blood. This sample's subset: CD45RA+ positively selected. This TCR derives from a man aged 18 to 35 in good health.

CDR3 sequence (DNA): TGTGCCAGTAGTATACCGGCACGGAGGGACACCGGGGAGCTGTTTTTT. This sequence encodes CASSIPARRDTGELFF. The chain combines TRBV19 with TRBJ2-2, with D perhaps matching TRBD2 (6 bases). This CDR3 is built from 16 residues. V was cut by 2 bases and J by 3 bases, with 13 bases left in between. Germline assignment: CDR1 LNHDA and CDR2 SQIVND (reference sequence).